The 24 T cell receptor beta chains below all came from one sample that was sequenced in a study of shared clonotypes between healthy human individuals. TCRdb's table, derived via immunoSEQ multiplex PCR, lists solely in-frame clones and lacks some. Of about 520,000 clones in the sample, 81% were seen once. Sequenced input: PBMCs. All receptors derive from a woman between 40 and 50 years old in good health. Some clones in this sample may be carry-over from other donors' samples.

The chain has TRBV6-5 and TRBJ2-7, with 7 positions matching TRBD1. Germline assignment: CDR1 MNHEY and CDR2 SVGAGI. CDR3 length: 15 amino acids. The ends lost 6 bases at V and 0 bases at J; junction bases unmatched: 8. CDR3 sequence reads: CASRPTGVPSYEQYF. In nucleotides, the CDR3 is TGTGCCAGCAGGCCAACAGGGGTCCCCTCCTACGAGCAGTACTTC.

V and J are TRBV14 and TRBJ1-4; D gene unclear. There are 17 residues in the CDR3. Germline V gene lookup returns CDR1 SGHDN and CDR2 FVKESK. V gave up 1 base and J gave up 3 bases, with 15 bases separating them. CDR3 nucleotide sequence: TGTGCCAGCAGCCAAGCCCGTACTATAGGAGCTAATGAAAAACTGTTTTTT. As protein: CASSQARTIGANEKLFF.

The chain has TRBV29-1 and TRBJ2-7; 7 positions agree with TRBD2. Trimming removed 4 bases from V and 6 bases from J; junction bases left unmatched: 9. There are 13 residues in the CDR3. Germline CDR1 and CDR2: SQVTM and ANQGSEA. In DNA, the CDR3 is TGCAGCGTTGTTACGGGGGGAAATGGCGAGCAGTACTTC. Protein product: CSVVTGGNGEQYF.

Note on this clone: It differs at one base from a far larger clone, so likely a read error. The gene calls are TRBV7-3 and TRBJ1-3; D unclear. CDR3 size: 14 residues. Germline V gives CDR1 SGHTA, CDR2 FQGTGA. CDR3 bases: TGTGCCAGCAGCTTAGACCCCTCTGGAAACACCACATATTTT. This codes for CASSLDPSGNTTYF.

This clone has at least ten counts. Other nucleotide sequences from this sample produce the same CDR3. The chain links TRBV7-9 to TRBJ2-7; 15 nucleotides line up with TRBD2. V dropped 5 bases and J dropped 6; count of bases not matched to a gene: 8. The CDR3 loop spans 16 amino acids. CDR1 SEHNR and CDR2 FQNEAQ come from the germline V gene (reference sequence). This chain's CDR3 is CASSRSGLAGGSEQYF. The CDR3 DNA follows: TGTGCCAGCAGCCGATCGGGACTAGCGGGAGGATCCGAGCAGTACTTC.

This clone was seen many times. This sample includes further DNA sequences coding for the same CDR3. V usage is TRBV6-4 and J usage is TRBJ2-3, with D unclear. V dropped 4 bases and J dropped 0 bases, with 8 bases sitting between them. The CDR3 length is 14 residues. Germline lookup yields CDR1 MRHNA and CDR2 SNTAGT. CDR3 residues: CASSVSGSTDTQYF. In DNA form, the CDR3 reads TGTGCCAGCAGTGTCTCCGGTAGCACAGATACGCAGTATTTT.

Only one count was recorded for this clone. The rearrangement joins TRBV21-1 to TRBJ2-3; the table's D call, TRBD2, was not checked against the DNA. TRBV21-1 is a recognized pseudogene. There are 19 residues in the CDR3. CDR3 DNA sequence: TGTGCCAGCAGCAAATTGAGACTAGCGGGTTTCGGGGGCACAGATACGCAGTATTTT. This codes for CASSKLRLAGFGGTDTQYF.

V and J are TRBV30 and TRBJ1-4; D perhaps matches TRBD1 (5 bases). This CDR3 has 12 residues. The V gene's germline CDR1 is GTSNPN and CDR2 SVGIG (reference sequence). The CDR3 sequence: CAGGRPNEKLFF. CDR3 nucleotides: TGTGCTGGGGGTAGACCAAATGAAAAACTGTTTTTT.

The chain is built from TRBV4-2 and TRBJ1-2; TRBD1 matches 9 bases. V lost 3 bases to trimming and J lost 2 bases; unmatched junction nucleotides: 4. Germline V gene data show CDR1 as LGHNA and CDR2 as YNFKEQ. The CDR3 runs 15 residues. The DNA of the CDR3 is TGTGCCAGCAGCCACACAGGGGGCGGCAACTATGGCTACACCTTC. The encoded protein is CASSHTGGGNYGYTF.

This rearrangement joins TRBV4-2 to TRBJ2-1; TRBD2 aligns across 9 bases. The V gene end was trimmed by 5 bases and the J gene end by 5 bases; junction bases not matched to a gene: 10. Per germline, CDR1 LGHNA and CDR2 YNFKEQ. The CDR3 sequence is 16 residues long. The CDR3 nucleotides are TGTGCCAGCAGCTCACTAGCGGGCCGCCAAGACAATGAGCAGTTCTTC. Translating it yields CASSSLAGRQDNEQFF.

The chain carries TRBV2 and TRBJ2-7; D is undetermined. The V and J ends lost 3 bases and 6 bases respectively, with 12 bases between them. Germline V gives CDR1 SNHLY, CDR2 FYNNEI. The CDR3 covers 13 residues. Here the CDR3 reads CASSDRAIGEQYF. CDR3 coding DNA: TGTGCCAGCAGTGATAGGGCAATCGGCGAGCAGTACTTC. Looking up the rest from reference TRBV2 and TRBJ2-7 gives the full variable domain: EPEVTQTPSHQVTQMGQEVILRCVPISNHLYFYWYRQILGQKVEFLVSFYNNEISEKSEIFDDQFSVERPDGSNFTLKIRSTKLEDSAMYFCASSDRAIGEQYFGPGTRLTVT.

In its sample, this clone was seen once. The chain employs TRBV7-9 and TRBJ1-1; D gene uncertain. V shed 3 bases and J shed 1 base, with 9 bases lying between them. Germline loops: CDR1 SEHNR, CDR2 FQNEAQ (reference sequence). The CDR3 has 14 residues. For the CDR3, the DNA is TGTGCCAGCAGCTTTTGGGCGACGAACACTGAAGCTTTCTTT. The encoded protein is CASSFWATNTEAFF.

The chain couples TRBV5-1 to TRBJ2-3; TRBD2 aligns across 9 bases. V trimming: 2 bases; J trimming: 4 bases; junction bases outside the gene matches: 17. Germline V lookup: CDR1 SGHRS, CDR2 YFSETQ. The CDR3 extends over 19 amino acids. The CDR3 DNA is TGCGCCAGCAGCTTAGAAACTTTGGATAGCGGGAGAGTCCCAGATACGCAGTATTTT. It specifies CASSLETLDSGRVPDTQYF.

This clone rates as medium-sized. At the DNA level, this CDR3 is encoded by other sequences in the same sample as well. The V gene is TRBV27, the J gene TRBJ2-4; 9 bases are shared with TRBD1. The V gene's germline CDR1 is MNHEY and CDR2 SMNVEV (reference sequence). V was clipped by 5 bases and J by 3 bases; unmatched bases: 11. The CDR3 runs 17 residues. The CDR3 DNA is TGTGCCAGCAGTCCCCGGGACAGGGAGGTCGTCAAAAACATTCAGTACTTC. Its translation: CASSPRDREVVKNIQYF.

This clone has a handful of counts. A clone one base away is much larger, so this may be a read error. The chain uses TRBV4-2 and TRBJ2-3; 11 bases agree with TRBD1. From germline, CDR1 is LGHNA and CDR2 YNFKEQ. CDR3 length: 15 amino acids. The CDR3 here is CASSQGQGVADTQCF. The CDR3 DNA is TGTGCCAGCAGCCAGGGACAGGGGGTAGCAGATACGCAGTGTTTT.

This chain links TRBV7-6 with TRBJ2-7; D gene uncertain. The V and J ends lost 5 bases and 3 bases respectively, with 17 bases between them. The CDR3 extends over 15 amino acids. From germline, CDR1 is SGHVS and CDR2 FNYEAQ. CDR3 protein: CASSPVGTPLYEQYF. The CDR3 region has the DNA TGTGCCAGCAGCCCCGTAGGCACTCCCCTCTACGAGCAGTACTTC.

The rearrangement joins TRBV4-1 to TRBJ2-7, with TRBD2 identical over 10 bases. Germline CDR1 reads MGHRA; CDR2 reads YSYEKL. The V segment lost 4 bases and the J segment 1 base; nucleotides outside the gene matches: 16. This CDR3 has 19 residues. This CDR3 is CASSLWTSGKTQGSYEQYF. The CDR3 DNA follows: TGCGCCAGCAGCCTATGGACTAGCGGAAAAACCCAGGGGTCCTACGAGCAGTACTTC.

The chain couples TRBV18 to TRBJ2-2, with 8 bases fitting TRBD2. Germline values: CDR1 KGHSH, CDR2 LQKENI. The CDR3 extends over 17 amino acids. V was clipped by 3 bases and J by 6 bases; unmatched bases: 12. The CDR3 sequence is CASSPPVSGRGAGELFF. As DNA, the CDR3 is TGTGCCAGCTCACCCCCAGTCAGCGGGAGAGGAGCCGGGGAGCTGTTTTTT.

With respect to this clone: A much larger clonotype is one base distant, so this may be a read error. The conserved closing phenylalanine or tryptophan is absent in this CDR3, likely reflecting a read error. The J gene is TRBJ1-4, the V gene TRBV15, with a possible D match to TRBD1 (5 bases). This CDR3 spans 16 amino acids. The V gene lost 5 bases and the J gene lost 7 bases, with 20 bases spanning the gap. Germline V gene lookup returns CDR1 LNHNV and CDR2 YYDKDF (reference sequence). CDR3 bases: TGTGCCACCAGCGGGGGGTCTGGGACCCACGTTGAAAAACTGTTTTTG. It translates to CATSGGSGTHVEKLFL.

CDR3 in DNA: TGTGCCAGCAGCTTTCTGGGGGCAGGGACTGAAGCTTTCTTT. Translated, it gives CASSFLGAGTEAFF. V gene TRBV7-8 combines with J gene TRBJ1-1, with D tentatively TRBD1 (6 bases). Germline CDR1 and CDR2: SGHVS and FQNEAQ. Trimming removed 3 bases at V and 5 bases at J, with 13 bases between. This CDR3 spans 14 amino acids.

This chain joins TRBV10-3 and TRBJ2-1; 7 positions match TRBD2. V trimming: 1 base; J trimming: 5 bases; junction bases outside the gene matches: 5. The CDR3 runs to 15 residues. CDR1 is ENHRY and CDR2 is SYGVKD in the germline V gene. The chain's CDR3 is CAISELGLGHNEQFF. The CDR3, as DNA: TGTGCCATCAGTGAGTTAGGACTAGGGCACAATGAGCAGTTCTTC.

The V gene is TRBV11-2, the J gene TRBJ2-2; 7 nucleotides agree with TRBD1. There are 17 residues in the CDR3. Germline V gives CDR1 SGHAT, CDR2 FQNNGV. The junction had 9 bases not matched to a gene; V was cut back by 0 bases and J by 5 bases. The CDR3 reads CASSLDSRQGYTGELFF. In nucleotides, the CDR3 is TGTGCCAGCAGCTTAGATTCAAGACAGGGATATACCGGGGAGCTGTTTTTT. Looking up the rest from reference TRBV11-2 and TRBJ2-2 gives the full variable domain: EAGVAQSPRYKIIEKRQSVAFWCNPISGHATLYWYQQILGQGPKLLIQFQNNGVVDDSQLPKDRFSAERLKGVDSTLKIQPAKLEDSAVYLCASSLDSRQGYTGELFFGEGSRLTVL.

The V and J genes are TRBV5-4 and TRBJ2-3; 10 positions match TRBD2. This CDR3 contains 14 residues. The germline CDR1 and CDR2 sequences are SGHNT and YYREEE (reference sequence). Trimming removed 0 bases from V and 5 bases from J; junction bases left unmatched: 0. Here the CDR3 DNA reads TGTGCCAGCAGCTTGGGGACTAGCGGAGATACGCAGTATTTT. Residues: CASSLGTSGDTQYF.

Concerning this clone itself: One end of the junction does not line up with germline, which may come from a read error. The J gene is TRBJ1-4, the V gene TRBV2; no clear D. CDR3 size: 14 residues. Germline V gives CDR1 SNHLY, CDR2 FYNNEI. The CDR3 here is CATSGSRRSEKLFF. In nucleotides, the CDR3 is TGTGCCACCAGTGGGAGTCGTCGATCTGAAAAACTGTTTTTT.